A selection of T cell receptor beta chains follows, all from one sample in a study of cytomegalovirus exposure and HLA in healthy donors. Produced via immunoSEQ multiplex PCR; TCRdb's table is partial and in-frame only. The sample includes 95,000 to 150,000 clones, approximately 76% of them seen just once. Sequencing used PBMCs. The receptors originated from a man in his fifties or sixties in good health and CMV-seropositive. The CDR3 runs from the conserved cysteine through the conserved F or W. D genes are given only for firm matches. Rows may omit the clone size; those that give it use once, few, many or a size class.

d_call j_call v_call clone_size cdr3_nt cdr3_aa
. TRBJ2-1 TRBV15 few TGTGCCACCAGCAGAGATGGGGGGAGCTCCTACAATGAGCAGTTCTTC CATSRDGGSSYNEQFF
. TRBJ1-1 TRBV5-1 once TGCGCCAGCAGCTCTACGGGAGGGCTGAACACTGAAGCTTTCTTT CASSSTGGLNTEAFF
TRBD1 TRBJ2-3 TRBV4-2 . TGTGCCAGCAGCCCGGGGACAGGGAATCCAGATACGCAGTATTTT CASSPGTGNPDTQYF
. TRBJ1-1 TRBV20-1 . TGCAGTGCCATCCCCGGGGGGGTAGCTTTCTTT CSAIPGGVAFF
. TRBJ1-1 TRBV5-4 . TGTGCCAGCAGCGCTGGGGCCACTTCCACTGAAGCTTTCTTT CASSAGATSTEAFF
. TRBJ2-5 TRBV9 . TGTGCCAGCAGCGTAGAGGCAGGGCACCAAGAGACCCAGTACTTC CASSVEAGHQETQYF
. TRBJ1-1 TRBV7-9 once TGTGCCAGCAGCCCGGTCGACAGCTCGGGTGAAGCTTTCTTT CASSPVDSSGEAFF
. TRBJ2-3 TRBV6-5 . TGTGCCAGCAGGCGGAAACCAGATACGCAGTATTTT CASRRKPDTQYF
. TRBJ1-1 TRBV19 . TGTGCCAGTAGTACCCGACTGGGAGGGAACCAGAACACTGAAGCTTTCTTT CASSTRLGGNQNTEAFF
TRBD1 TRBJ2-7 TRBV5-5 . TGTGCCAGCAGCTTGGCTAGGACAGGGAGAGACGAGCAGTACTTC CASSLARTGRDEQYF
TRBD1 TRBJ2-7 TRBV5-1 . TGCGCCAGCAGCTTGGGCGACAGGGGAATTTCCTACGAGCAGTACTTC CASSLGDRGISYEQYF
. TRBJ1-1 TRBV6-6 . TGTGCCAGCAGTTACCATGCGGGGAACACTGAAGCTTTCTTT CASSYHAGNTEAFF
. TRBJ1-2 TRBV29-1 . TGCAGCGTTGAATGGGGGGAGTATGGCTACACCTTC CSVEWGEYGYTF
TRBD2 TRBJ2-1 TRBV9 . TGTGCCAGCAGGGGCGGGGGGCAGTGGTTCTTC CASRGGGQWFF
. TRBJ2-5 TRBV5-1 . TGCGCCAGCAGCTGGGCGGAGGACCCCCATATTGACCTACAAGAGACCCAGTACTTC CASSWAEDPHIDLQETQYF
TRBD1 TRBJ2-7 TRBV7-6 . TGTGCCAGCAGCTCGCGGACAGGGGGCCCCAACGAGCAGTACTTC CASSSRTGGPNEQYF
. TRBJ1-1 TRBV7-2 . TGTGCCAGCAGCTTAAGGGAGGGCACTGAAGCTTTCTTT CASSLREGTEAFF
. TRBJ2-3 TRBV11-3 . TGTGCCAGCAGCTTAGCCAGGGCACCAGATACGCAGTATTTT CASSLARAPDTQYF
. TRBJ2-5 TRBV5-8 . TGTGCCAGCAGCCCGGACCCAGGGGCGAAGGGAGAGACCCAGTACTTC CASSPDPGAKGETQYF
. TRBJ1-5 TRBV5-5 . TGTGCCAGCAGCCCCTCGGGCAATCAGCCCCAGCATTTT CASSPSGNQPQHF
. TRBJ2-7 TRBV5-6 . TGTGCCAGCAGCTTGGCCGGGGGACAGCATACCTACGAGCAGTACTTC CASSLAGGQHTYEQYF
. TRBJ1-5 TRBV5-1 . TGCGCCAGCAGCTTGGCCGGGGGGAACAATCAGCCCCAGCATTTT CASSLAGGNNQPQHF
TRBD2 TRBJ2-5 TRBV11-2 . TGTGCCAGCAGCGGGTGGATAGCGGGGCCCCAAGAGACCCAGTACTTC CASSGWIAGPQETQYF
. TRBJ2-1 TRBV5-1 . TGCGCCAGCAGCTTGGACAGGGCCCTCTCGTACAATGAGCAGTTCTTC CASSLDRALSYNEQFF
TRBD1 TRBJ1-2 TRBV30 . TGTGCCTGGAGTATCAGGGACAGGGGGGATGGCTACACCTTC CAWSIRDRGDGYTF
TRBD1 TRBJ2-7 TRBV27 once TGTGCCAGCAGTTTCCGGGACAGGGGGCTCTACGAGCAGTACTTC CASSFRDRGLYEQYF
TRBD1 TRBJ1-4 TRBV5-6 . TGTGCCAGCAGCCTACCAGGGGGCGGTCGGGCTAATGAAAAACTGTTTTTT CASSLPGGGRANEKLFF
TRBD1 TRBJ2-2 TRBV18 . TGTGCCAGCTCACCCGCCGGACAGGGGTACACCGGGGAGCTGTTTTTT CASSPAGQGYTGELFF
TRBD2 TRBJ2-1 TRBV6-5 . TGTGCCAGCAGTTTCCTAGGACTAGCGGCCTACAATGAGCAGTTCTTC CASSFLGLAAYNEQFF
TRBD2 TRBJ2-1 TRBV2 . TGTGCCAGCAGTGCGGGACTAGCGGGGACTAATGAGCAGTTCTTC CASSAGLAGTNEQFF
. TRBJ1-4 TRBV10-2 . TGCGCCAGCAGTAACAGGGATGAAAAACTGTTTTTT CASSNRDEKLFF
. TRBJ2-1 TRBV9 . TGTGCCAGCAGCGGAGCCGCCGATGAGCAGTTCTTC CASSGAADEQFF
TRBD2 TRBJ2-1 TRBV7-2 once TGTGCCAGCACCCGGACAGCGGGGGGCTATGAGCAGTTCTTC CASTRTAGGYEQFF
. TRBJ2-2 TRBV11-2 . TGTGCCAGCAGCGCGGGGGGACAGGGAGGGGAAACCGGGGAGCTGTTTTTT CASSAGGQGGETGELFF
TRBD2 TRBJ2-2 TRBV7-9 few TGTTCCAGCAGCTTGGCACTAGCGGGAGGTTTAACCGGGGAGCTGTTTTTT CSSSLALAGGLTGELFF
. TRBJ2-3 TRBV19 . TGTGCCAGTAGTATCTCAGATACGCAGTATTTT CASSISDTQYF
TRBD1 TRBJ2-7 TRBV6-5 . TGTGCCAGCATCCCACTGAGGGGGCTCTACGAGCAGTACTTC CASIPLRGLYEQYF
. TRBJ2-3 TRBV30 . TGTGCCTGTTCTACCCCCCCGAGTACGCAGTATTTT CACSTPPSTQYF
TRBD2 TRBJ2-7 TRBV2 . TGTGCCAGCAGACCTAGCGGGATAGCAGGCGAGCAGTACTTC CASRPSGIAGEQYF
. TRBJ1-6 TRBV28 . TGTGCCAGCAGTCTAGGCACATATTCACCCCTCCACTTT CASSLGTYSPLHF
TRBD2 TRBJ2-3 TRBV19 . TGTGCCAGTAAACTAGCGGGGAACACAGATACGCAGTATTTT CASKLAGNTDTQYF